The next 22 T cell receptor beta chains were all read from a single sample in a study of T cell responses to AZD1222 COVID-19 vaccine. Clones were sequenced by immunoSEQ multiplex PCR, and TCRdb holds only the in-frame ones, with some missing. The table has about 150,000 clones, roughly 90% seen once. Sequenced here: peripheral blood, sampled on day 0 of AZD1222 vaccination. These receptor sequences come from an adult in good health.

The chain links TRBV5-6 to TRBJ2-3; 8 bases agree with TRBD1. V was clipped by 6 bases and J by 4 bases; unmatched bases: 13. Looked up from germline, CDR1 is SGHDT and CDR2 is YYEEEE. This CDR3 is 16 amino acids long. CDR3 sequence: CASTKQGDWEADTQYF. The CDR3 region has the DNA TGTGCCAGCACAAAACAGGGGGATTGGGAGGCAGATACGCAGTATTTT.

The J gene is TRBJ1-4, the V gene TRBV19; TRBD1 might be the D (6 bases). Trimming removed 3 bases at V and 0 bases at J, with 14 bases between. Germline V CDR1 and CDR2: LNHDA, SQIVND (reference sequence). The CDR3 runs 17 residues. In DNA, the CDR3 is TGTGCCAGTAGTATTCGGGGACATCCCGCAACTAATGAAAAACTGTTTTTT. Translating it yields CASSIRGHPATNEKLFF.

This clone was counted between two and nine times. The chain joins TRBV21-1 to TRBJ2-1. TRBV21-1 is an annotated pseudogene. The CDR3 is made up of 14 amino acids. The CDR3 coding sequence is TGTGCCAGCAGCAATGCAAACCTCTACAATGAGCAGTTCTTC. Translated, it gives CASSNANLYNEQFF.

J is TRBJ1-5 and V is TRBV27; D not certain. Trimming stripped 2 bases from V and 0 bases from J, with 5 bases between. The CDR3 has 14 amino acids. CDR1 and CDR2 (germline): MNHEY, SMNVEV (reference sequence). CDR3 sequence: CASSLRDSNQPQHF. The CDR3 DNA reads as TGTGCCAGCAGTTTAAGAGATAGCAATCAGCCCCAGCATTTT.

V usage is TRBV7-2 and J usage is TRBJ1-2; no firm D call. The CDR3 runs 16 residues. Per germline, CDR1 SGHTA and CDR2 FQGNSA. Trimming took 1 base from V and 5 from J, leaving 17 bases between them. The CDR3 protein is CASSLDPGFTAYGYTF. Here the CDR3 DNA reads TGTGCCAGCAGCTTAGACCCGGGGTTTACTGCTTATGGCTACACCTTC.

J is TRBJ2-1 and V is TRBV15; TRBD2 matches 8 bases. CDR3 size: 16 residues. Germline V gene lookup returns CDR1 LNHNV and CDR2 YYDKDF (reference sequence). Trimming removed 2 bases from V and 7 bases from J; junction bases left unmatched: 10. DNA for the CDR3: TGTGCCACCAGCAGACAAACTAGCGGCGCGGGGAATGAGCAGTTCTTC. Translation gives CATSRQTSGAGNEQFF.

This sequence joins TRBV6-5 and TRBJ1-1; no clear D. Germline CDR1 is MNHEY and CDR2 is SVGAGI. Trimming stripped 2 bases from V and 1 base from J, with 11 bases between. The CDR3 runs to 15 residues. CDR3 nucleotide sequence: TGTGCCAGCAGTTACACGGATCTGGGGAACACTGAAGCTTTCTTT. Translating it yields CASSYTDLGNTEAFF.

J is TRBJ2-3 and V is TRBV21-1; the listed D gene, TRBD2, was not tested against the DNA. TRBV21-1 is a documented pseudogene. The CDR3 totals 17 residues. CDR3 residues: CASSKGLAGQRADTQYF. CDR3 bases: TGTGCCAGCAGCAAGGGACTAGCGGGCCAAAGGGCAGATACGCAGTATTTT.

V and J are TRBV18 and TRBJ2-1, with TRBD2 matching over 11 bases. The CDR3 is 16 amino acids. CDR1 KGHSH and CDR2 LQKENI come from the germline V gene. Trimming at V came to 3 bases and at J to 7 bases, leaving 8 bases not matched to a gene. The CDR3 sequence: CASSPDPGLAANEQFF. CDR3 nucleotide sequence: TGTGCCAGCTCACCGGATCCGGGACTAGCGGCTAATGAGCAGTTCTTC.

The rearrangement links TRBV5-1 to TRBJ1-6; a possible D gene is TRBD1 (6 bases). V was trimmed by 4 bases and J by 7 bases, leaving 12 bases between them. Per the germline V gene, CDR1 is SGHRS and CDR2 is YFSETQ. The CDR3 consists of 14 residues. The CDR3 sequence: CASSLQGTNSPLHF. CDR3 nucleotides: TGCGCCAGCAGCCTTCAGGGGACGAATTCACCCCTCCACTTT.

This clone was seen just once. V is TRBV30 and J is TRBJ2-7; the D is unclear. CDR1 GTSNPN and CDR2 SVGIG come from the germline V gene (reference sequence). The CDR3 runs 13 residues. Trimming shortened V by 3 bases and J by 0 bases, and 9 bases separated the two germline ends. CDR3 DNA: TGTGCCTGGAGAGGAGCGTTCTCCTACGAGCAGTACTTC. Translation: CAWRGAFSYEQYF.

This clone turned up a few times. This chain uses TRBV11-2 with TRBJ1-3, with D perhaps TRBD1 (5 bases). Trimming cost V 6 bases and J 4 bases, with 19 bases left between them. CDR1 and CDR2 (germline): SGHAT, FQNNGV. CDR3 length: 16 amino acids. CDR3 region: CASRSNRSPGGNTIYF. The CDR3 DNA sequence: TGTGCCAGCAGGTCAAACAGGAGTCCGGGGGGAAACACCATATATTTT.

The V gene is TRBV9, the J gene TRBJ2-3; possibly TRBD2 for D (5 bases). The V end lost 4 bases, the J end lost 2 bases, and 17 bases lay between the germline ends. This CDR3 is built from 16 residues. From germline, CDR1 is SGDLS and CDR2 YYNGEE. The CDR3 DNA is TGTGCCAGCAGCTATTCGCACAAGCGGCCCACAGATACGCAGTATTTT. Its translation is CASSYSHKRPTDTQYF.

This chain links TRBV7-9 with TRBJ1-2; D remains unclear. The CDR3 loop spans 13 amino acids. The V end was cut by 1 base, the J end by 3 bases, with 6 bases between. Looked up from germline, CDR1 is SEHNR and CDR2 is FQNEAQ (reference sequence). For the CDR3, the DNA is TGTGCCAGCAGCTTAGGAGCGTACTATGGCTACACCTTC. Translated: CASSLGAYYGYTF.

This clone was seen just once. The junction shows a germline mismatch at one end, possibly a read error. The CDR3 DNA reads TGTGCCAGCAGAAGCGGACCAGCCGGGCCCCCGGCCCACTTC. It translates to CASRSGPAGPPAHF. The V call is TRBV5-6, the J call TRBJ2-5; tentatively, D is TRBD2 (5 bases). The CDR3 has 14 amino acids. CDR1 SGHDT and CDR2 YYEEEE come from the germline V gene.

In its sample, this clone was seen once. The chain is built from TRBV14 and TRBJ1-3; the D gene is possibly TRBD1 (6 bases). The V gene's germline CDR1 is SGHDN and CDR2 FVKESK. This CDR3 comprises 17 residues. V shed 3 bases and J shed 2 bases, with 17 bases lying between them. CDR3 in DNA: TGTGCCAGCAGCCAGATCCCGGGACACCATACTGGAAACACCATATATTTT. Protein: CASSQIPGHHTGNTIYF.

The genes are TRBV11-2 and TRBJ2-1; 13 bases match TRBD2. Looked up from germline, CDR1 is SGHAT and CDR2 is FQNNGV. This CDR3 comprises 17 residues. Trimming took 3 bases from V and 2 from J; bases not matched to a gene: 4. Written as DNA, the CDR3 is TGTGCCAGCAGCTTCAGACTAGCGGGAGGCGCCTACAATGAGCAGTTCTTC. Translated: CASSFRLAGGAYNEQFF.

This clone was observed once. The genes are TRBV21-1 and TRBJ2-1; TRBD2, as called in the table, went unchecked against the DNA. TRBV21-1 has pseudogene status. The CDR3 is made up of 19 amino acids. This CDR3 is CASSKPSASGVSSYNEQFF. The CDR3 DNA reads TGTGCCAGCAGCAAACCCTCGGCTAGCGGGGTAAGCTCCTACAATGAGCAGTTCTTC.

This clone was picked up one time. The rearrangement uses TRBV6-5 and TRBJ1-2, with D perhaps matching TRBD1 (6 bases). Germline values: CDR1 MNHEY, CDR2 SVGAGI. Trimming cost V 6 bases and J 4 bases, with 9 bases left between them. The CDR3 consists of 12 residues. This CDR3 reads CASSLQGYGYTF. Written as DNA, the CDR3 is TGTGCCAGCAGCCTACAGGGCTATGGCTACACCTTC.

This clone was observed a single time. The chain recombines TRBV6-5 with TRBJ2-1, with a weak D call TRBD2 (6 bases). The CDR3 has 15 residues. The V gene lost 2 bases and the J gene lost 7 bases, with 15 bases spanning the gap. Per germline, CDR1 MNHEY and CDR2 SVGAGI. The CDR3 protein is CASSYHSGIRNEQFF. Here the CDR3 DNA reads TGTGCCAGCAGTTACCATAGCGGTATCCGGAATGAGCAGTTCTTC.

The chain is built from TRBV5-4 and TRBJ1-6; D is ambiguous. The CDR3 is made up of 15 amino acids. Germline V gene data show CDR1 as SGHNT and CDR2 as YYREEE (reference sequence). Trimming removed 3 bases at V and 6 bases at J, with 13 bases between. The CDR3 bases are TGTGCCAGCAGCTCACCCGCGGGTTCTAATTCACCCCTCCACTTT. The encoded protein is CASSSPAGSNSPLHF. The full variable domain, with the rest looked up from reference TRBV5-4 and TRBJ1-6, is ETGVTQSPTHLIKTRGQQVTLRCSSQSGHNTVSWYQQALGQGPQFIFQYYREEENGRGNFPPRFSGLQFPNYSSELNVNALELDDSALYLCASSSPAGSNSPLHFGNGTRLTVT.

This clone occurred a few times. This rearrangement joins TRBV5-1 to TRBJ1-1, with D unresolved. The V gene lost 4 bases and the J gene lost 7 bases, with 11 bases spanning the gap. The germline gives CDR1 SGHRS, CDR2 YFSETQ. CDR3 size: 12 residues. The chain's CDR3 is CASSPTGGEAFF. CDR3 in DNA: TGCGCCAGCAGCCCCACGGGTGGTGAAGCTTTCTTT.